This TCR beta chain appears in the sequencing data of a study of vaccination and CD4 T cells after COVID-19. Whole-study context: The authors exposed cells to overlapping spike peptides derived from SARS-CoV-2, HCoV-NL63, HCoV-OC43 and HCoV-229E.

The study sequenced cultured CD4+ T cell DNA using the Oncomine TCR Beta short-read assay. Genomic DNA was taken out of cultured CD4+ T cells by extraction. TCRdb re-called the PCR reads through MiXCR, storing one row per CDR3 protein. The sample includes around 19,000 distinct CDR3 sequences, roughly 36% seen only once; the top ten take 2% to 3%. As for this clonotype: Its antigen is currently unknown.

Time point noted: late sampling 161 to 241 days after vaccination in a few convalescent patients. The treatment denotes: roughly 10-day PBMC culture with coronavirus spike peptide pools or control peptides (ViraFEST assay). Half-medium replacement with fresh IL-2 medium took place on days 3 and 7. This CDR3 comprises 16 residues. Germline CDR1 and CDR2: MNHEY and SMNVEV (reference sequence). V lost 5 bases, J lost 2 bases, and 11 bases stayed unmatched. This sequence joins TRBV27 and TRBJ2-7; 8 bases align to TRBD1. The source material was CD4+ T cells from blood, cultured in vitro, sampled about 7 months after SARS-CoV-2 vaccination. This sequence originates from a human donor who had recovered from COVID-19. CDR3 coding DNA: TGTGCCAGCAGTCCAACCTACAGGGGGAATACCTACGAGCAGTACTTC. It translates to CASSPTYRGNTYEQYF.